These T cell receptor beta chains were read from a single sample in a study of identical twins. TCRdb recomputed calls from the 5' RACE reads with MiXCR, one row per CDR3 protein. The sample yields some 1,600,000 distinct CDR3 sequences, more than 30% seen once. Sequencing was performed on cord blood. These receptors came from a newborn girl in good health. Each CDR3 is given without its conserved first and last residue. A D gene is named only where the DNA matches it firmly. Some rows mark clone size as missing; the rest say once, few, many or name a class of expanded clone.

TRBV29-1	few	TRBJ1-1	.	SVVWEGDTEAF
TRBV6-5	.	TRBJ2-7	.	ASSPRLGPYEQY
TRBV6-5	few	TRBJ1-1	TRBD1	ASSYGTDYTEAF
TRBV24-1	many	TRBJ2-1	.	ATSDLGDTNEQF
TRBV20-1	.	TRBJ1-5	TRBD1	SARVGQGVQPQH
TRBV7-9	few	TRBJ1-2	TRBD1	ASSLGQVNDYGYT
TRBV28	.	TRBJ1-5	.	ASSLIQGGDPQH
TRBV29-1	.	TRBJ1-1	.	SVAQLNTEAF
TRBV10-3	.	TRBJ2-7	.	ATGLSRGRY
TRBV12-3/TRBV12-4	.	TRBJ2-2	.	ASSYVFSTGELF
TRBV5-1	few	TRBJ2-1	TRBD1	ASSASGQGVNEQF
TRBV24-1	.	TRBJ2-7	.	ATSRGAQETRY
TRBV12-3/TRBV12-4	.	TRBJ2-1	.	ASSLSFGQF
TRBV20-1	once	TRBJ2-2	TRBD2	SARDWRLANTGELF
TRBV20-1	few	TRBJ1-5	TRBD1	SARTYRGASSQPQH
TRBV20-1	.	TRBJ2-4	.	SARDPGAKNIQY
TRBV4-2	.	TRBJ2-2	TRBD2	ASSQDGGRGAGELF
TRBV25-1	many	TRBJ2-7	.	ASSEADEQY
TRBV20-1	.	TRBJ1-6	.	SAREGDFGAPLH
TRBV5-1	.	TRBJ1-2	TRBD1	ASSSSQGAYGYT
TRBV11-2	few	TRBJ2-1	TRBD1	ASSSGTDNYNEQF
TRBV28	.	TRBJ2-3	.	AIGQPTRGDTQY
TRBV20-1	.	TRBJ2-3	.	SAENLDTAQY
TRBV7-9	.	TRBJ2-1	TRBD1	ASSFSRGPHNEQF
TRBV7-9	few	TRBJ2-3	TRBD2	ASSLRPSAGAKLDTQY
TRBV18	.	TRBJ2-1	.	ASSPRLVSYNEQF
TRBV6-1	.	TRBJ2-3	.	ASSRETGRTDTQY
TRBV5-1	few	TRBJ2-1	TRBD1	ASYGQGAYNEQF
TRBV28	.	TRBJ2-1	.	ASRLSPSSYNEQF
TRBV27	.	TRBJ1-2	.	ASRNRDDYGYT
TRBV7-2	.	.	.	ASSSDWNEQY
TRBV9	.	TRBJ1-2	TRBD1	ASSDYARGRSYGYT
TRBV20-1	.	TRBJ2-1	TRBD2	SARATSGGMDEQF
TRBV29-1	once	TRBJ2-7	.	SVEGFGTYEQY
TRBV28	once	TRBJ2-5	TRBD2	ASAKTGLGRGY
TRBV4-1	few	.	TRBD2	ASSHTSGGENIQY